The next 27 T cell receptor beta chains were all read from a single sample in a study of cytotoxic CD8 clonotypes in ibrutinib-treated CLL. Clones were sequenced by immunoSEQ multiplex PCR, and TCRdb holds only the in-frame ones, with some missing. The sample has tens of thousands of clones; approximately 80% are singletons. The sequenced sample was PBMCs, obtained at disease progression, from a patient treated with ibrutinib. The origin of the receptors is a human donor with chronic lymphocytic leukemia.

V usage is TRBV28 and J usage is TRBJ1-6; D unresolved. Trimming pared 8 bases from V and 11 bases from J, leaving 4 bases between. Germline loops: CDR1 MDHEN, CDR2 SYDVKM. This CDR3 is 9 amino acids long. Written as DNA, the CDR3 is TGTGCCAGCCACCCACCCCTCCACTTT. Encoded protein: CASHPPLHF.

The genes are TRBV4-1 and TRBJ2-1; D could derive from TRBD1 or TRBD2 (7 bases each). Germline assignment: CDR1 MGHRA and CDR2 YSYEKL. V was cut by 1 base and J by 9 bases, with 13 bases left in between. The CDR3 length is 14 residues. The CDR3 reads CASSQVQGGGEQFF. The CDR3 DNA follows: TGCGCCAGCAGCCAAGTTCAGGGGGGGGGTGAGCAGTTCTTC.

This clone came up a few times. The chain is built from TRBV5-4 and TRBJ2-7; maybe TRBD1 (5 bases). The CDR3 sequence is 12 residues long. Deletions cut 0 bases from V and 7 bases from J, with 8 bases between. CDR1 and CDR2 (germline): SGHNT, YYREEE (reference sequence). This CDR3 reads CASSLEGDEQYF. In nucleotides, the CDR3 is TGTGCCAGCAGCTTGGAAGGGGATGAGCAGTACTTC. The full variable domain, in which reference TRBV5-4 and TRBJ2-7 provide the parts outside the CDR3, is ETGVTQSPTHLIKTRGQQVTLRCSSQSGHNTVSWYQQALGQGPQFIFQYYREEENGRGNFPPRFSGLQFPNYSSELNVNALELDDSALYLCASSLEGDEQYFGPGTRLTVT.

The V gene is TRBV11-2, the J gene TRBJ1-3; no definite D call. The V end lost 5 bases, the J end lost 2 bases, and 7 bases lay between the germline ends. The CDR3 loop spans 13 amino acids. Germline V gene data show CDR1 as SGHAT and CDR2 as FQNNGV. The CDR3 region has the DNA TGTGCCAGCAGCCCCAATCCTGGAAACACCATATATTTT. It specifies CASSPNPGNTIYF.

This chain links TRBV19 with TRBJ2-3, with D possibly being TRBD1 or TRBD2 (6 bases each). Germline assignment: CDR1 LNHDA and CDR2 SQIVND (reference sequence). V was clipped by 6 bases and J by 2 bases, with 21 bases between them. The CDR3 has 17 residues. Here the CDR3 DNA reads TGTGCCAGTAGACCCGACTGGGGGGCGGGGCCCACAGATACGCAGTATTTT. It encodes CASRPDWGAGPTDTQYF.

This rearrangement joins TRBV9 to TRBJ2-2; D is unclear. There are 15 residues in the CDR3. Germline CDR1 reads SGDLS; CDR2 reads YYNGEE. V gave up 4 bases and J gave up 3 bases, with 13 bases separating them. CDR3 loop: CASSRRSMDTGELFF. The CDR3 bases are TGTGCCAGCAGCCGCCGGAGTATGGACACCGGGGAGCTGTTTTTT. Full variable domain (outside the CDR3, taken from reference TRBV9 and TRBJ2-2): DSGVTQTPKHLITATGQRVTLRCSPRSGDLSVYWYQQSLDQGLQFLIQYYNGEERAKGNILERFSAQQFPDLHSELNLSSLELGDSALYFCASSRRSMDTGELFFGEGSRLTVL.

This rearrangement joins TRBV15 to TRBJ2-7; D is ambiguous. The V gene's germline CDR1 is LNHNV and CDR2 YYDKDF (reference sequence). V was cut by 0 bases and J by 6 bases, with 12 bases left in between. The length of the CDR3 is 14 residues. The CDR3 reads CATSRDGLNSEQYF. CDR3 nucleotides: TGTGCCACCAGCAGAGATGGTTTAAACTCCGAGCAGTACTTC.

The genes are TRBV7-9 and TRBJ1-3; unclear D gene. V dropped 0 bases and J dropped 0 bases, with 9 bases sitting between them. CDR3 length: 16 amino acids. The germline V gene encodes CDR1 SEHNR and CDR2 FQNEAQ (reference sequence). The CDR3 reads CASSLAVRPSGNTIYF. CDR3 DNA sequence: TGTGCCAGCAGCTTAGCAGTCAGGCCCTCTGGAAACACCATATATTTT.

This clone was seen a handful of times. The chain has TRBV19 and TRBJ1-6; D may be TRBD1 (6 bases). The V end was cut by 10 bases, the J end by 1 base, with 14 bases between. The CDR3 sequence is 15 residues long. Germline lookup yields CDR1 LNHDA and CDR2 SQIVND (reference sequence). CDR3 residues: CANTLQGSYNSPLHF. Written as DNA, the CDR3 is TGTGCCAACACGTTACAGGGTTCCTATAATTCACCCCTCCACTTT.

V and J are TRBV30 and TRBJ2-7, with TRBD2 matching over 12 bases. CDR3 length equals 19 residues. Germline V gene data show CDR1 as GTSNPN and CDR2 as SVGIG (reference sequence). V lost 0 bases and J lost 2; bases outside the gene matches: 14. The CDR3 DNA reads TGTGCCTGGAGTGTATGGTTCTCCCGACTAGCGGGAGAGACCTACGAGCAGTACTTC. Its protein product is CAWSVWFSRLAGETYEQYF.

The V and J genes are TRBV5-6 and TRBJ2-7; D is unclear. Germline lookup yields CDR1 SGHDT and CDR2 YYEEEE. The V end lost 2 bases, the J end lost 2 bases, and 11 bases lay between the germline ends. This CDR3 has 14 residues. CDR3 in DNA: TGTGCCAGCAGCTTCCCCCTAACTCCCTACGAGCAGTACTTC. Translated: CASSFPLTPYEQYF.

CDR3 sequence (DNA): TGTGCCTGGAGCCTAGCGGGGGGGGGCCCCATTTCGCAGTATTTT. Translating it yields CAWSLAGGGPISQYF. J is TRBJ2-3 and V is TRBV30, with 12 bases fitting TRBD2. The V segment lost 3 bases and the J segment 10 bases; nucleotides outside the gene matches: 11. The V gene's germline CDR1 is GTSNPN and CDR2 SVGIG (reference sequence). The CDR3 consists of 15 residues.

The CDR3 loop is CASSLFQVGEMNTEAFF. In nucleotides, the CDR3 is TGTGCCAGCAGTTTATTTCAGGTTGGGGAAATGAACACTGAAGCTTTCTTT. The J gene is TRBJ1-1, the V gene TRBV27; D call uncertain. Germline V lookup: CDR1 MNHEY, CDR2 SMNVEV (reference sequence). V was clipped by 1 base and J by 0 bases, with 15 bases between them. The CDR3 sequence is 17 residues long.

The gene calls are TRBV7-9 and TRBJ1-5, with D maybe TRBD1 (5 bases). The CDR3 is made up of 15 amino acids. The germline V gene encodes CDR1 SEHNR and CDR2 FQNEAQ (reference sequence). V was pared by 5 bases and J by 0 bases, with 11 bases between. Here the CDR3 reads CASSPTGDSNQPQHF. DNA of the CDR3: TGTGCCAGCAGCCCGACGGGGGATAGCAATCAGCCCCAGCATTTT.

A few counts support this clone. Other nucleotide sequences from this sample produce the same CDR3. The CDR3 region has the DNA TGTGCCAGCTCACCCCAACAAGAGACCCAGTACTTC. Encoded protein: CASSPQQETQYF. The chain is built from TRBV18 and TRBJ2-5; D is unresolved. Trimming took off 3 bases at V and 2 bases at J, with 4 bases between the two ends. The CDR3 spans 12 residues. Germline CDR1 reads KGHSH; CDR2 reads LQKENI.

This chain uses TRBV18 with TRBJ1-3; the D is unclear. The V and J ends lost 6 bases and 10 bases respectively, with 22 bases between them. In germline, CDR1 is KGHSH, CDR2 LQKENI. CDR3 length: 15 residues. CDR3: CASSSRTIGMSTIYF. In nucleotides, the CDR3 is TGTGCCAGCTCTTCTCGGACGATTGGTATGAGTACCATATATTTT. The full variable domain, with the rest looked up from reference TRBV18 and TRBJ1-3, is NAGVMQNPRHLVRRRGQEARLRCSPMKGHSHVYWYRQLPEEGLKFMVYLQKENIIDESGMPKERFSAEFPKEGPSILRIQQVVRGDSAAYFCASSSRTIGMSTIYFGEGSWLTVV.

The chain uses TRBV6-1 and TRBJ1-6; D not certain. Trimming took off 1 base at V and 0 bases at J, with 10 bases between the two ends. This CDR3 spans 17 amino acids. The V gene's germline CDR1 is MNHNS and CDR2 SASEGT. CDR3 sequence (DNA): TGTGCCAGCAGTGAAGTACCGGGAGCCTCCTATAATTCACCCCTCCACTTT. It is translated as CASSEVPGASYNSPLHF.

The V gene is TRBV6-5, the J gene TRBJ2-1, with TRBD2 identical over 10 bases. V lost 8 bases to trimming and J lost 8 bases; unmatched junction nucleotides: 6. The germline CDR1 and CDR2 sequences are MNHEY and SVGAGI. The CDR3 consists of 13 residues. The CDR3 loop reads CASGQRGGYEQFF. CDR3 DNA sequence: TGTGCCAGCGGCCAGCGGGGGGGCTATGAGCAGTTCTTC.

The J gene is TRBJ2-4, the V gene TRBV5-4; D gene uncertain. V shed 2 bases and J shed 8 bases, with 11 bases lying between them. The CDR3 is 13 amino acids. Looked up from germline, CDR1 is SGHNT and CDR2 is YYREEE (reference sequence). CDR3 in DNA: TGTGCCAGCAGCTTTTCCTCCTGGGACATTCAGTACTTC. Encoded protein: CASSFSSWDIQYF. The full variable domain, with the rest looked up from reference TRBV5-4 and TRBJ2-4, is ETGVTQSPTHLIKTRGQQVTLRCSSQSGHNTVSWYQQALGQGPQFIFQYYREEENGRGNFPPRFSGLQFPNYSSELNVNALELDDSALYLCASSFSSWDIQYFGAGTRLSVL.

This clone was seen once. The chain is built from TRBV5-5 and TRBJ2-7, with TRBD1 matching over 7 bases. V lost 3 bases, J lost 2 bases, and 17 bases stayed unmatched. The CDR3 is made up of 18 amino acids. The germline V gene encodes CDR1 SGHKS and CDR2 YYEKEE (reference sequence). The CDR3 loop reads CASSSRTGSLGFTYEQYF. The CDR3 nucleotides are TGTGCCAGCAGCTCCCGGACAGGTTCCCTCGGATTCACCTACGAGCAGTACTTC.

The chain recombines TRBV19 with TRBJ1-5; 7 bases map to TRBD1. The CDR3 totals 15 residues. Unmatched junction bases numbered 7, after V lost 2 bases and J lost 6 bases. Germline loops: CDR1 LNHDA, CDR2 SQIVND (reference sequence). This CDR3 reads CASSIRGQTGQPQHF. CDR3 DNA sequence: TGTGCCAGTAGTATAAGGGGACAGACAGGTCAGCCCCAGCATTTT.

DNA of the CDR3: TGTGCCAGCCACCAGGGTTTTTACGAGCAGTACTTC. Translating it yields CASHQGFYEQYF. The rearrangement links TRBV2 to TRBJ2-7; the D gene is possibly TRBD1 (5 bases). V was shortened by 8 bases and J by 4 bases, with 12 bases between the two germline ends. The germline V gene has CDR1 SNHLY and CDR2 FYNNEI. The CDR3 is made up of 12 amino acids. Full variable domain (rest looked up from reference TRBV2 and TRBJ2-7): EPEVTQTPSHQVTQMGQEVILRCVPISNHLYFYWYRQILGQKVEFLVSFYNNEISEKSEIFDDQFSVERPDGSNFTLKIRSTKLEDSAMYFCASHQGFYEQYFGPGTRLTVT.

The chain joins TRBV6-5 to TRBJ1-4, with 9 bases aligning to TRBD1. Germline-derived CDR1 and CDR2 are MNHEY and SVGAGI. This CDR3 contains 14 residues. The J segment lost 7 bases and the V segment lost 6 bases, leaving 6 bases of the junction unmatched. CDR3 coding DNA: TGTGCCAGCAGGCGACAGGGGGTCGTTGAAAAACTGTTTTTT. The encoded protein is CASRRQGVVEKLFF.

The J gene is TRBJ1-6, the V gene TRBV6-5, with D uncertain. Germline values: CDR1 MNHEY, CDR2 SVGAGI. V lost 0 bases, J lost 7 bases, and 10 bases lay in between. The CDR3 runs 15 residues. The CDR3 reads CASSYSGASNSPLHF. The DNA of the CDR3 is TGTGCCAGCAGTTACTCTGGTGCTTCCAATTCACCCCTCCACTTT.

The gene calls are TRBV6-1 and TRBJ2-3; D possibly corresponds to TRBD1 (7 bases). The CDR3 is 16 amino acids. The V end was cut by 2 bases, the J end by 5 bases, with 17 bases between. The V gene's germline CDR1 is MNHNS and CDR2 SASEGT. The CDR3 DNA reads TGTGCCAGCAGTGAACTCCCAGGGGGGCCAGGAGATACGCAGTATTTT. The encoded protein is CASSELPGGPGDTQYF.

The chain carries TRBV7-9 and TRBJ2-3, with 8 bases that match TRBD2. The CDR3 covers 14 residues. Germline V gene lookup returns CDR1 SEHNR and CDR2 FQNEAQ (reference sequence). Germline trimming cut 4 bases from V and 4 bases from J; bases unmatched to any gene: 4. The CDR3, as DNA: TGTGCCAGCAGCTCCAGCGGGAGTTCAGATACGCAGTATTTT. It translates to CASSSSGSSDTQYF.

The chain carries TRBV7-9 and TRBJ1-5, with no clear D. CDR3 length: 14 residues. Trimming shortened V by 0 bases and J by 0 bases, and 3 bases separated the two germline ends. Germline values: CDR1 SEHNR, CDR2 FQNEAQ (reference sequence). As DNA, the CDR3 is TGTGCCAGCAGCTTAGCAGATAGCAATCAGCCCCAGCATTTT. Translating it yields CASSLADSNQPQHF. Drawing the rest from reference TRBV7-9 and TRBJ1-5, the complete variable domain is DTGVSQNPRHKITKRGQNVTFRCDPISEHNRLYWYRQTLGQGPEFLTYFQNEAQLEKSRLLSDRFSAERPKGSFSTLEIQRTEQGDSAMYLCASSLADSNQPQHFGDGTRLSIL.